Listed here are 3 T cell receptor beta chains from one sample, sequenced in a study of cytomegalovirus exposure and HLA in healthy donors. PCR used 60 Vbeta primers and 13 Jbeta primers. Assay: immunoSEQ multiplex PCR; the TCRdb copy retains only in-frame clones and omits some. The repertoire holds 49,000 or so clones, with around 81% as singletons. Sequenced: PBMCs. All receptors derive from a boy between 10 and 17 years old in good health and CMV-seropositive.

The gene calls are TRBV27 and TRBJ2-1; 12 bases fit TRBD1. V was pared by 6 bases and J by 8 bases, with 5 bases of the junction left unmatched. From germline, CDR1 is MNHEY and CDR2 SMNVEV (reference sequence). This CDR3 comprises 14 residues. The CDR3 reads CASSPGTGGDEQFF. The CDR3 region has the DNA TGTGCCAGCAGCCCCGGGACAGGGGGCGATGAGCAGTTCTTC.

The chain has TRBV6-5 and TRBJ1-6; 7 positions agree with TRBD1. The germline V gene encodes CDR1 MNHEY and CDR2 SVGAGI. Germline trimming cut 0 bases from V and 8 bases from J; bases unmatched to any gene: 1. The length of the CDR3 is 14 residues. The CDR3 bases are TGTGCCAGCAGTTACTCGGACAGGTATTCACCCCTCCACTTT. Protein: CASSYSDRYSPLHF.

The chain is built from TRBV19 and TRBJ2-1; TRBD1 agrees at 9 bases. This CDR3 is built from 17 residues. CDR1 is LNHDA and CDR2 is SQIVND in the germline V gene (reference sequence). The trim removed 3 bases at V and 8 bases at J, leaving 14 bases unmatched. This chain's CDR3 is CASSIRDRVTSGDEQFF. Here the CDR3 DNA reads TGTGCCAGTAGTATCCGGGACAGGGTCACATCGGGGGATGAGCAGTTCTTC. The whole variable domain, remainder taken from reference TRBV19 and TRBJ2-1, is DGGITQSPKYLFRKEGQNVTLSCEQNLNHDAMYWYRQDPGQGLRLIYYSQIVNDFQKGDIAEGYSVSREKKESFPLTVTSAQKNPTAFYLCASSIRDRVTSGDEQFFGPGTRLTVL.